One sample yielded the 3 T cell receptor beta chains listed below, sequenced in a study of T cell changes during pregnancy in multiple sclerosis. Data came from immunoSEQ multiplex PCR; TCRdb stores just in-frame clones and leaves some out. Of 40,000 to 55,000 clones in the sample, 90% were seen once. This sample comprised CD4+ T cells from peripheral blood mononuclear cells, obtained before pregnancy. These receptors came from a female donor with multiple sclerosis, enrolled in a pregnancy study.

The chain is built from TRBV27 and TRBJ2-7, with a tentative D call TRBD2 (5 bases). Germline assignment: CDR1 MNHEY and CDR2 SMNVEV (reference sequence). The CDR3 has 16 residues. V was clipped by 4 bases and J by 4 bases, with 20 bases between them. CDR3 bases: TGTGCCAGCAGTTGGCGCCAAGACCGGACTGGATACGAGCAGTACTTC. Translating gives CASSWRQDRTGYEQYF.

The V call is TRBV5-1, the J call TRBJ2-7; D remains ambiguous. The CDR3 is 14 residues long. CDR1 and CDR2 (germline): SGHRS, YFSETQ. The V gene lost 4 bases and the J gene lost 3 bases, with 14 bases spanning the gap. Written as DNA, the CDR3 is TGCGCCAGCAGCGTGACCCCCGGCGGCTACGAGCAGTACTTC. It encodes CASSVTPGGYEQYF.

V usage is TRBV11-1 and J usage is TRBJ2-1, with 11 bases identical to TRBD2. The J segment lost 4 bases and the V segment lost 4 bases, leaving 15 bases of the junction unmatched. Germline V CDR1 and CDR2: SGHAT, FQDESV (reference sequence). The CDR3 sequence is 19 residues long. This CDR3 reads CASSSPGKTSGGAYNEQFF. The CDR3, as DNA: TGTGCCAGCAGCTCCCCCGGGAAAACTAGCGGGGGAGCTTACAATGAGCAGTTCTTC.